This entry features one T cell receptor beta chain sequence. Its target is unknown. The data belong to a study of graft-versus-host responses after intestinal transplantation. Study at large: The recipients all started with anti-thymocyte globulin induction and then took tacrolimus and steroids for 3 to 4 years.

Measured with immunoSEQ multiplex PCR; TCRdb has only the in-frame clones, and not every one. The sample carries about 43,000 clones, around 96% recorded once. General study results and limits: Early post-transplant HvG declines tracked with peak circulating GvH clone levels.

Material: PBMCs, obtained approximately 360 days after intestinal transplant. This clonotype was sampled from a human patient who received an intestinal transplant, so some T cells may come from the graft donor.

The CDR3: CASSQVPPEAFF. The CDR3 DNA follows: TGTGCCAGCAGCCAAGTGCCCCCTGAAGCTTTCTTT. The chain employs TRBV14 and TRBJ1-1; unclear D gene. Trimming removed 1 base from V and 6 bases from J, with 6 bases in between. Germline V gene lookup returns CDR1 SGHDN and CDR2 FVKESK. This CDR3 spans 12 amino acids.